This TCR beta chain is from a study of T cells in localized non-small cell lung cancer (dated by TCRdb to about 2020). Background for the entire study: The study examined T cell repertoires in 200 to 300 patients with early-stage NSCLC and compared tumors with uninvolved tumor-adjacent lungs. All 240 or so NSCLC patients in the cohort were treatment-naive and had localized lung tumors that were resected. NSCLC patients had a mean age of roughly 66 years, and around 130 were male and some 98 female.

The immunoSEQ Assay was used to sequence TCR beta CDR3 regions from DNA. Processing in the source paper ran as follows. To compute T cell density, TCR beta template counts were normalized to usable DNA, which was estimated by amplifying housekeeping genes. The preseqR package was used to estimate richness by extrapolating to 400,000 templates for PBMC samples and to 120,000 templates for tissue samples. Clonality was defined as one minus Pielou's evenness. Tissue-enriched TCRs were identified by differential abundance testing using productive amino-acid clonotypes, minimum total count 5 and alpha 0.1. Repertoire overlap between compartments was quantified with the Jaccard Index and Morisita Overlap Index. GLIPH clustered TCR beta CDR3s with public tetramer-defined viral CDR3s; viral motifs required at least three viral sequences plus V-gene enrichment. This immuneACCESS table, as held by TCRdb, lists in-frame sequences with V and J called but not all clones. Of the missing ones, under half trace to an unresolved V gene in checked studies; the others have no known cause. That table furnishes V, J and clone size, whereas the DNA furnished D and trimming. The sample yields 650 to 850 clones; 20% to 25% were counted once. Together, the top ten hold under 7.5% of the sample.

The paper as a whole reports these results and caveats: Of the top 100 tumor clones, a median of about 53 were detected in paired uninvolved adjacent lung; approximately 30 were also among that lung's top 100. Because the study design was exploratory, TCR variables were selected using unadjusted p-values without false-discovery rate correction. Multi-region tumor sequencing was not performed, so intratumor heterogeneity could not be excluded. Uninvolved tumor-adjacent lung showed the highest T cell clonality, higher than tumor, which suggests more focused antigenic responses in the uninvolved tumor-adjacent lung. Higher T cell density in blood was associated with longer overall survival, whereas higher clonality in adjacent lung was associated with shorter survival.

Germline trimming amounts to 3 bases on V and 7 bases on J, with 12 as the count of junction bases outside the gene matches. The CDR3 contains 17 residues, cysteine and phenylalanine counted. The CDR3 DNA has 51 bases and is translated from base 1. CDR1 and CDR2, looked up from the germline V gene (reference sequence), are LNHDA and SQIVND. In regard to this clone: Its antigen is not yet known. Base qualities are missing; no much larger clone stands one base away.

At diagnosis, tumor, uninvolved tumor-adjacent lung and peripheral blood were collected and then preserved as a mix of FFPE and fresh-frozen material. Rearrangement joined TRBV19 to TRBJ2-1; TRBD2 fits 10 bases in the junction. The clonotype comes from a woman aged 40 to 75 with stage III lung adenocarcinoma. Sequencing used lung tumor tissue, obtained before any cancer treatment. The DNA sequence is TGTGCCAGTAGTATTGGTACTTCTAGCGGGAGTAAAAATGAGCAGTTCTTC. This sequence encodes CASSIGTSSGSKNEQFF.